This note documents a single TCR beta chain sequence. What it binds is unknown. The method was immunoSEQ multiplex PCR; TCRdb's version includes in-frame clones alone and lacks a portion of them. The sample holds approximately 180,000 clones; around 92% are singletons and the top ten take less than 11%. The V end lost 0 bases, the J end lost 3 bases, and 7 bases lay between the germline ends. There are 14 residues in the CDR3. CDR1 is SGHKS and CDR2 is YYEKEE in the germline V gene (reference sequence). The sample belongs to a study of T cell responses to AZD1222 COVID-19 vaccine. Study results and caveats: Receipt of two AZD1222 doses was followed by a rise in Spike-specific TCR breadth and depth.

The material was peripheral blood, obtained on day 0 of AZD1222 vaccination. This TCR was recovered from an adult in good health. The chain links TRBV5-5 to TRBJ1-5; D is uncertain. The CDR3 DNA reads TGTGCCAGCAGCTTGGACAGACTCAATCAGCCCCAGCATTTT. It translates to CASSLDRLNQPQHF. Combining the CDR3 with reference TRBV5-5 and TRBJ1-5 gives the whole variable domain DAGVTQSPTHLIKTRGQQVTLRCSPISGHKSVSWYQQVLGQGPQFIFQYYEKEERGRGNFPDRFSARQFPNYSSELNVNALLLGDSALYLCASSLDRLNQPQHFGDGTRLSIL.